The 18 T cell receptor beta chains presented below share a single source sample, sequenced in a study of blood T cell repertoires in COVID-19 (dated by TCRdb to 2019 to 2021). The receptor library was made with the immunoSEQ multiplex PCR assay. The immuneACCESS repertoire file appears here via TCRdb, limited to in-frame rearrangements. These files lack a portion of the clones; in checked studies, under half of the deficit traces to unresolved V genes, and the cause of the others is not known. Across this sample there are 200,000 to 250,000 clones, with 70% to 90% seen only once. The ten biggest clones cover around 1% of the sample. The sequenced sample consisted of PBMCs or T cells enriched from blood (not recorded which). These receptors were collected from a man aged 45 to 65 who had been exposed to COVID-19.

This CDR3 reads CASSRDRSSYNEQFF. The CDR3 DNA reads TGTGCCAGCAGTAGGGACAGGAGCTCCTACAATGAGCAGTTCTTC. This sequence joins TRBV7-2 and TRBJ2-1, with 8 bases that match TRBD1. The ends lost 6 bases at V and 0 bases at J; junction bases unmatched: 4. The CDR3 has 15 amino acids. Germline CDR1 is SGHTA and CDR2 is FQGNSA.

V usage is TRBV19 and J usage is TRBJ1-4; no clear D. CDR3 length: 16 residues. CDR1 is LNHDA and CDR2 is SQIVND in the germline V gene (reference sequence). Deletions cut 7 bases from V and 10 bases from J, with 25 bases between. CDR3 bases: TGTGCCAGTACTCCCACCCGAACACTAATGTCGGTAAAACTGTTTTTT. It is translated as CASTPTRTLMSVKLFF.

This chain joins TRBV5-4 and TRBJ1-4; D is ambiguous. This CDR3 has 15 residues. Trimming left V 4 bases short and J 8 bases short, with 18 bases between. Germline values: CDR1 SGHNT, CDR2 YYREEE (reference sequence). The CDR3 loop reads CASSIAHDSQEKLFF. The CDR3 DNA reads as TGTGCCAGCAGCATAGCCCACGACTCACAAGAAAAACTGTTTTTT.

V and J are TRBV30 and TRBJ1-3; D is unresolved. Germline CDR1 is GTSNPN and CDR2 is SVGIG (reference sequence). The CDR3 spans 15 residues. V lost 5 bases to trimming and J lost 4 bases, with 18 bases between them. The CDR3 DNA sequence: TGTGCCTGGCTCCCTATTATTGGGCCAGGAAACACCATATATTTT. Encoded protein: CAWLPIIGPGNTIYF.

This chain links TRBV9 with TRBJ1-1; D is unclear. The CDR3 consists of 15 residues. V gave up 0 bases and J gave up 5 bases, with 14 bases separating them. Germline V gene sequence: CDR1 SGDLS, CDR2 YYNGEE. CDR3 protein: CASSVGWGELTEAFF. CDR3 in DNA: TGTGCCAGCAGCGTAGGATGGGGAGAGCTGACTGAAGCTTTCTTT.

The chain carries TRBV7-9 and TRBJ1-2, with no clear D. Germline CDR1 is SEHNR and CDR2 is FQNEAQ (reference sequence). The CDR3 runs 11 residues. The V end was cut by 2 bases, the J end by 8 bases, with 6 bases between. This CDR3 is CASSLRGGYTF. In DNA form, the CDR3 reads TGTGCCAGCAGCTTACGGGGAGGCTACACCTTC.

DNA for the CDR3: TGTGCCAGCGGGAGAAACTTGAACACTGAAGCTTTCTTT. This sequence encodes CASGRNLNTEAFF. The chain is built from TRBV6-5 and TRBJ1-1, with D unresolved. The CDR3 contains 13 residues. The V gene's germline CDR1 is MNHEY and CDR2 SVGAGI. Trimming took off 8 bases at V and 0 bases at J, with 10 bases between the two ends.

The chain employs TRBV5-1 and TRBJ2-1; 8 bases are shared with TRBD1. Germline assignment: CDR1 SGHRS and CDR2 YFSETQ. This CDR3 contains 16 residues. J was trimmed by 0 bases and V by 4 bases; bases with no gene match: 6. CDR3 DNA: TGCGCCAGCAGCGCACTCGGACAGGGCTCCTACAATGAGCAGTTCTTC. This gives the protein CASSALGQGSYNEQFF.

In DNA, the CDR3 is TGTGCCAGCTCACCTGTAGGGGGAGACGACACTGAAGCTTTCTTT. As protein: CASSPVGGDDTEAFF. This chain uses TRBV18 with TRBJ1-1; possible D gene TRBD1, 6 bases. The CDR3 is 15 residues long. V lost 3 bases and J 3 bases, leaving 14 bases between the germline ends. Germline values: CDR1 KGHSH, CDR2 LQKENI. The full variable domain, completed using reference TRBV18 and TRBJ1-1, is NAGVMQNPRHLVRRRGQEARLRCSPMKGHSHVYWYRQLPEEGLKFMVYLQKENIIDESGMPKERFSAEFPKEGPSILRIQQVVRGDSAAYFCASSPVGGDDTEAFFGQGTRLTVV.

This chain uses TRBV6-1 with TRBJ1-1; D perhaps matches TRBD1 (5 bases). With 0 bases removed from V and 11 bases from J, the gap between germline ends came to 13 bases. The germline gives CDR1 MNHNS, CDR2 SASEGT. The CDR3 sequence is 13 residues long. CDR3 sequence reads: CASSEAPGTGAFF. CDR3 bases: TGTGCCAGCAGTGAAGCGCCCGGGACTGGTGCTTTCTTT.

The chain combines TRBV3-1 (or the pseudogene TRBV3-2) with TRBJ2-7; tentative D call: TRBD2 (6 bases). Trimming cost V 0 bases and J 0 bases, with 12 bases left between them. This CDR3 has 16 residues. The germline V gene has CDR1 LGHDT and CDR2 YNNKEL (reference sequence). DNA of the CDR3: TGTGCCAGCAGCCAAGATTTGACGGGACTCTCCTACGAGCAGTACTTC. Translating it yields CASSQDLTGLSYEQYF.

The chain has TRBV5-1 and TRBJ2-7, with 7 positions matching TRBD1. V shed 3 bases, J shed 4 bases, and the junction held 7 bases outside the gene matches. CDR3 length: 14 residues. CDR1 SGHRS and CDR2 YFSETQ come from the germline V gene. CDR3 loop: CASSSTGYPYEQYV. CDR3 sequence (DNA): TGCGCCAGCAGCTCGACAGGGTATCCGTACGAGCAGTACGTC.

The chain joins TRBV10-3 to TRBJ1-1; no clear D. The length of the CDR3 is 13 residues. Germline CDR1 is ENHRY and CDR2 is SYGVKD. With 7 bases removed from V and 3 bases from J, the gap between germline ends came to 12 bases. The CDR3: CAIKVAEDTEAFF. CDR3 DNA: TGTGCCATCAAAGTCGCAGAGGACACTGAAGCTTTCTTT.

The V gene is TRBV30, the J gene TRBJ2-7; D is undetermined. This CDR3 is built from 12 residues. Germline CDR1 reads GTSNPN; CDR2 reads SVGIG (reference sequence). Trimming took 1 base from V and 0 from J, leaving 4 bases between them. The CDR3 DNA follows: TGTGCCTGGAGTGCGGGCTCCTACGAGCAGTACTTC. Its translation is CAWSAGSYEQYF.

The chain combines TRBV24-1 with TRBJ2-3; D gene uncertain. Per the germline V gene, CDR1 is KGHDR and CDR2 is SFDVKD. The CDR3 length is 14 residues. V dropped 4 bases and J dropped 2 bases, with 9 bases sitting between them. DNA of the CDR3: TGTGCCACCAGTGACAGTCTCACCACAGATACGCAGTATTTT. Translation: CATSDSLTTDTQYF.

The chain joins TRBV7-2 to TRBJ2-3; TRBD2 agrees at 7 bases. There are 15 residues in the CDR3. V shed 3 bases, J shed 3 bases, and the junction held 6 bases outside the gene matches. Germline V lookup: CDR1 SGHTA, CDR2 FQGNSA. CDR3 bases: TGTGCCAGCAGCTTGGTAGTAGCGGGTACAGATACGCAGTATTTT. Residues: CASSLVVAGTDTQYF.

The chain uses TRBV27 and TRBJ1-2, with TRBD1 as a possible D gene (5 bases). Germline V gene data show CDR1 as MNHEY and CDR2 as SMNVEV (reference sequence). The V end lost 2 bases, the J end lost 7 bases, and 11 bases lay between the germline ends. The CDR3 consists of 13 residues. CDR3 loop: CASSLGGSLGYTF. CDR3 DNA sequence: TGTGCCAGCAGTTTAGGGGGGAGCCTTGGCTACACCTTC.

As to this clone: The junction shows a germline mismatch at one end, possibly a read error. This same CDR3 is encoded by further DNA sequences in the sample. This chain uses TRBV9 with TRBJ2-3; 8 bases map to TRBD2. This CDR3 is built from 14 residues. Germline V gives CDR1 SGDLS, CDR2 YYNGEE. The CDR3 loop reads CASSDGAGGDTQYF. CDR3 bases: TGTGCCAGCAGCGATGGTGCGGGAGGAGATACACAGTATTTT.